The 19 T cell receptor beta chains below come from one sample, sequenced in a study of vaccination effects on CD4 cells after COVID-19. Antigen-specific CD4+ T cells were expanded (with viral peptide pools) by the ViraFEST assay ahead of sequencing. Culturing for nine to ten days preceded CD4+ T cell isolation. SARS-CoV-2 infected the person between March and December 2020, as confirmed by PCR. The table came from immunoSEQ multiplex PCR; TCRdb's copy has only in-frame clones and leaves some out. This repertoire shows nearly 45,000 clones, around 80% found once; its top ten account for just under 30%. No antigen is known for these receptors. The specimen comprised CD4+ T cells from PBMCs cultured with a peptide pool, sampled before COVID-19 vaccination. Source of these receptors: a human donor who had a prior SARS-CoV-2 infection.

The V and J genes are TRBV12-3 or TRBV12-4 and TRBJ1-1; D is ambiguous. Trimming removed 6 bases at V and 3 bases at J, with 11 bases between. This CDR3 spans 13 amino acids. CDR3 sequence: CASRTQHDTEAFF. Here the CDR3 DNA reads TGTGCCAGCAGGACTCAACACGACACTGAAGCTTTCTTT.

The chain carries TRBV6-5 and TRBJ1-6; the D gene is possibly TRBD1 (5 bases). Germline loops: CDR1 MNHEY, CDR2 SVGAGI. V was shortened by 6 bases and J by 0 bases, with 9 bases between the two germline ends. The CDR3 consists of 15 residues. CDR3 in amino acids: CASSWTNSYNSPLHF. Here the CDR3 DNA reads TGTGCCAGCAGCTGGACAAACTCCTATAATTCACCCCTCCACTTT.

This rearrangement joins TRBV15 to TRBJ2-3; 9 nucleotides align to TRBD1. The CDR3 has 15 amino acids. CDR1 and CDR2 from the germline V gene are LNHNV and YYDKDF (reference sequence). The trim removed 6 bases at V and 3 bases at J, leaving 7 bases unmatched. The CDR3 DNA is TGTGCCACCAGAGCCCGCGACAGGGGGACAGATACGCAGTATTTT. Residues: CATRARDRGTDTQYF.

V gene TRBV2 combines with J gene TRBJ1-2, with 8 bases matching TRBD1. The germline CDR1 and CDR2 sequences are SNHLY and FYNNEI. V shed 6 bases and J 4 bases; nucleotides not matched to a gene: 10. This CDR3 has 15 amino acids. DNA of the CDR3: TGTGCCAGCAGCCAAAGTGGACAGGGTGGCTATGGCTACACCTTC. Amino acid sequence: CASSQSGQGGYGYTF.

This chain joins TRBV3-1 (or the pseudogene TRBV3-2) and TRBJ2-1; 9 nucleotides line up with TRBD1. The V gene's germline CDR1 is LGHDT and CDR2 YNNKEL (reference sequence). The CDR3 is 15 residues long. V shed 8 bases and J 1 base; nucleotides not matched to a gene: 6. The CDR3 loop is CASWAGTGSYNEQFF. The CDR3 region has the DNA TGTGCCAGCTGGGCCGGGACAGGGTCCTACAATGAGCAGTTCTTC.

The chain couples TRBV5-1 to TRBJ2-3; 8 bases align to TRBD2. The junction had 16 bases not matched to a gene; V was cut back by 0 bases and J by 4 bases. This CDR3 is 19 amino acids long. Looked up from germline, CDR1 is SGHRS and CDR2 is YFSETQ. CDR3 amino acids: CASSLAPGTPGGVSDTQYF. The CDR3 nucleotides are TGCGCCAGCAGCTTGGCCCCCGGGACCCCCGGGGGGGTTTCAGATACGCAGTATTTT.

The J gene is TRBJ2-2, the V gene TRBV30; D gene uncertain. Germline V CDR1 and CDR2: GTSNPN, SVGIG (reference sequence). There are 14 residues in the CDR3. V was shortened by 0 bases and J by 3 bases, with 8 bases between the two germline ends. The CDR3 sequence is CAWSVLTDTGELFF. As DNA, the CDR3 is TGTGCCTGGAGTGTTCTAACCGACACCGGGGAGCTGTTTTTT.

This CDR3 reads CSVEVTRRETQYF. In nucleotides, the CDR3 is TGCAGCGTTGAGGTGACTAGAAGAGAGACCCAGTACTTC. This chain uses TRBV29-1 with TRBJ2-5, with D possibly being TRBD2 (6 bases). This CDR3 has 13 amino acids. Trimming removed 3 bases at V and 4 bases at J, with 12 bases between. CDR1 SQVTM and CDR2 ANQGSEA come from the germline V gene.

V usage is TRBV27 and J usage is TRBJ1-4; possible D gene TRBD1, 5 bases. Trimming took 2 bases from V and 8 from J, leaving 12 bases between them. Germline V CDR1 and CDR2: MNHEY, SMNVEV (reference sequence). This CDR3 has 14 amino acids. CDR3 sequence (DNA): TGTGCCAGCAGTTTAAAGGGGCAGGCGGAAAAACTGTTTTTT. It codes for CASSLKGQAEKLFF.

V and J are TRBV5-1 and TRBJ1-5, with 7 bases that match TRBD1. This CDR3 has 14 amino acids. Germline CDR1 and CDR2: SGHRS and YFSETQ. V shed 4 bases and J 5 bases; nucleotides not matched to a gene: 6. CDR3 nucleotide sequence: TGCGCCAGCAGCCCGACAGGGTCGGATCAGCCCCAGCATTTT. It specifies CASSPTGSDQPQHF.

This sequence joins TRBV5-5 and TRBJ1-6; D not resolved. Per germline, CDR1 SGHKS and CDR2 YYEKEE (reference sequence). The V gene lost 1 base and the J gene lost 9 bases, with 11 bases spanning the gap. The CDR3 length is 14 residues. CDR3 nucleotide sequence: TGTGCCAGCAGCTTGTTCACAGCGACTTCACCCCTCCACTTT. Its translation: CASSLFTATSPLHF.

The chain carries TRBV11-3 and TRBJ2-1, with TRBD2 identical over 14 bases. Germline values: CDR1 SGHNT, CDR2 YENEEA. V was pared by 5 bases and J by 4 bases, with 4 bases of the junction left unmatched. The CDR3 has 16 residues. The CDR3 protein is CASSRLAGGLYNEQFF. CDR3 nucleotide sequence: TGTGCCAGCAGCCGACTAGCGGGAGGGTTGTACAATGAGCAGTTCTTC.

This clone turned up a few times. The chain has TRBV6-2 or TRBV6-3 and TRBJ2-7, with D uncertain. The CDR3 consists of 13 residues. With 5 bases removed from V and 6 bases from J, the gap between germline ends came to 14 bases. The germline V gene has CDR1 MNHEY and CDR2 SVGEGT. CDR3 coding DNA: TGTGCCAGCAGTCCCGTAAGGACGACCGAGCAGTACTTC. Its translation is CASSPVRTTEQYF.

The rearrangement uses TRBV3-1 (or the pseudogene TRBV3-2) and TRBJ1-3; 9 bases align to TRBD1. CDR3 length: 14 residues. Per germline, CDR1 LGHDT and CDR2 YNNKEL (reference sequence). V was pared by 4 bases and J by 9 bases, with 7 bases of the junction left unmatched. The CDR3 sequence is CASSLQGAKGTIYF. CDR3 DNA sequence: TGTGCCAGCAGCCTACAGGGGGCAAAGGGCACCATATATTTT.

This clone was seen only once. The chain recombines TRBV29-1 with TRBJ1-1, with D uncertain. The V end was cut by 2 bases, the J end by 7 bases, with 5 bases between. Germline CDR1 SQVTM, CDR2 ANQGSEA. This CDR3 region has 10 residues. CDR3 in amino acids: CSVETIEAFF. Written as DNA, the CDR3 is TGCAGCGTTGAAACTATTGAAGCTTTCTTT.

CDR3 in DNA: TGTGCCAGCAGTGAAGGAGCGGGGGACACTGAAGCTTTCTTT. Its translation: CASSEGAGDTEAFF. This rearrangement joins TRBV6-1 to TRBJ1-1; TRBD1 might be the D (5 bases). V dropped 1 base and J dropped 3 bases, with 9 bases sitting between them. CDR1 is MNHNS and CDR2 is SASEGT in the germline V gene. The CDR3 spans 14 residues.

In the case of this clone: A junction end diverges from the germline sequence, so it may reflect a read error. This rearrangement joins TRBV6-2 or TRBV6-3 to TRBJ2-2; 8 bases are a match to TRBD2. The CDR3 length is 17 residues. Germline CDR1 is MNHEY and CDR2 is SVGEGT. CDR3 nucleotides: TGTGCCAGCAGCTACTTGTCTCTTCGGGGGGGGACCGGGGAGCTGTTTTTT. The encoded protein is CASSYLSLRGGTGELFF.

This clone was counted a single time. The CDR3 reads CASSQVLETSYEQYF. CDR3 DNA sequence: TGTGCCAGCAGCCAAGTCCTAGAGACCTCCTACGAGCAGTACTTC. The chain carries TRBV3-1 (or the pseudogene TRBV3-2) and TRBJ2-7; no reliable D call. Germline CDR1 reads LGHDT; CDR2 reads YNNKEL (reference sequence). V lost 1 base and J 0 bases, leaving 10 bases between the germline ends. The length of the CDR3 is 15 residues.

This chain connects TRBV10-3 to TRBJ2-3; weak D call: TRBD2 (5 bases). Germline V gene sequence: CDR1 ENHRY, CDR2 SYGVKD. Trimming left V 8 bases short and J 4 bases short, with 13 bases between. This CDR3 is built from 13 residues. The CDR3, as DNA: TGTGCCATCGAGGAGGTAGGGTCAGATACGCAGTATTTT. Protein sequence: CAIEEVGSDTQYF.